This is a list of T cell receptor beta chains from one sample in a study of control samples from healthy donors and cancer patients. Sequencing used immunoSEQ multiplex PCR; TCRdb keeps in-frame clones, though not all of them. The table has 390,000 or so clones, about nine tenths seen once. Sample: PBMCs. The source is a man between 40 and 49 years old with head and neck cancer. The CDR3 runs from the conserved cysteine through the conserved F or W. The order of the fields is CDR3 protein, CDR3 DNA, V gene, D gene, clone size, J gene. The D gene is left open where the match is weak. Where a row states a size, it is once, few, many or the class of an expanded clone; other rows omit it.

CASSLFPSGGTGDQETQYF	TGTGCCAGCAGTTTATTTCCTAGCGGGGGGACCGGGGACCAAGAGACCCAGTACTTC	TRBV27	TRBD2	-	TRBJ2-5
CASTFGQRAVYNEQFF	TGTGCCAGTACCTTCGGGCAGAGGGCGGTTTACAATGAGCAGTTCTTC	TRBV19	-	once	TRBJ2-1
CASSEAMGHRWPQHF	TGTGCCAGCAGTGAAGCTATGGGTCATCGTTGGCCCCAGCATTTT	TRBV6-1	-	-	TRBJ1-5
CASRNLATLYEQYF	TGTGCCAGCAGGAATCTTGCGACTCTCTACGAGCAGTACTTC	TRBV6-5	-	-	TRBJ2-7
CASSFTDTYEQYF	TGTGCCAGCAGTTTTACAGACACTTACGAGCAGTACTTC	TRBV28	-	once	TRBJ2-7
CASIGRQLDSGANVLTF	TGTGCCAGCATAGGGAGACAGTTAGACTCTGGGGCCAACGTCCTGACTTTC	TRBV2	-	-	TRBJ2-6
CASSFLAGAYEQYF	TGTGCCAGCAGCTTCCTAGCGGGGGCCTACGAGCAGTACTTC	TRBV7-8	TRBD2	-	TRBJ2-7
CASSVVGGGVTDTQYF	TGTGCCAGCAGCGTAGTTGGCGGGGGGGTTACAGATACGCAGTATTTT	TRBV9	TRBD2	once	TRBJ2-3
CASSPLIKASDTGELFF	TGTGCTAGCTCTCCACTCATCAAGGCTTCGGACACCGGGGAGCTGTTTTTT	TRBV18	-	-	TRBJ2-2
CASSAEDRGMRNTEAFF	TGTGCCAGCAGCGCCGAGGACAGGGGAATGAGAAACACTGAAGCTTTCTTT	TRBV5-4	TRBD1	-	TRBJ1-1
CASSLGTGSYNEQFF	TGCGCCAGCAGCTTGGGGACAGGGTCCTACAATGAGCAGTTCTTC	TRBV5-1	TRBD1	once	TRBJ2-1
CASSPPVWGDNYGYTF	TGTGCCAGCAGCCCTCCCGTGTGGGGGGATAACTATGGCTACACCTTC	TRBV13	-	-	TRBJ1-2
CAINPSRDPDTQYF	TGTGCCATCAACCCCTCTCGAGACCCAGATACGCAGTATTTT	TRBV10-3	-	-	TRBJ2-3
CASSFGRNGAGGETQYF	TGCGCCAGCAGCTTCGGCCGAAATGGGGCAGGAGGAGAGACCCAGTACTTC	TRBV5-1	-	-	TRBJ2-5
CASSLGQSYEQYF	TGCGCCAGCAGCCTCGGACAGTCCTACGAGCAGTACTTC	TRBV5-1	-	-	TRBJ2-7
CASGGTGDYEQYF	TGTGCCAGCGGCGGGACAGGGGACTACGAGCAGTACTTC	TRBV6-6	TRBD1	-	TRBJ2-7
CASSFFDRATYEQYF	TGTGCCAGCAGCTTTTTTGACAGGGCGACCTACGAGCAGTACTTC	TRBV7-2	TRBD1	-	TRBJ2-7
CASSQFNTGELFF	TGTGCCAGCAGCCAATTTAACACCGGGGAGCTGTTTTTT	TRBV3-1/TRBV3-2	-	-	TRBJ2-2
CASSYTSRDTEAFF	TGTGCCAGCAGCTACACTAGTAGGGACACTGAAGCTTTCTTT	TRBV7-8	-	-	TRBJ1-1
CASRGTGPYNEQFF	TGCGCCAGCAGGGGTACAGGCCCCTACAATGAGCAGTTCTTC	TRBV10-2	-	few	TRBJ2-1
CASNLGVNGTQYF	TGCGCCAGCAACCTAGGGGTTAACGGGACCCAGTACTTC	TRBV10-1	-	-	TRBJ2-5
CASSFTGLSGNTIYF	TGTGCCAGCAGTTTTACAGGACTCTCTGGAAACACCATATATTTT	TRBV5-8	-	-	TRBJ1-3
CAWSVLGGATDTQYF	TGTGCCTGGAGTGTACTCGGGGGAGCGACAGATACGCAGTATTTT	TRBV30	-	once	TRBJ2-3
CATSTYRYTGELFF	TGTGCCACCAGCACCTACAGGTACACCGGGGAGCTGTTTTTT	TRBV15	-	-	TRBJ2-2
CSVGDRGLPEKLFF	TGCAGCGTGGGGGACAGGGGCTTACCGGAAAAACTGTTTTTT	TRBV29-1	TRBD1	-	TRBJ1-4
CASSQGYGTTGETQYF	TGCGCCAGCAGCCAGGGGTACGGGACGACGGGGGAGACCCAGTACTTC	TRBV4-3	-	-	TRBJ2-5
CASSYSSGRGAFF	TGTGCCAGCAGTTACTCGAGTGGCAGGGGAGCTTTCTTT	TRBV6-5	-	-	TRBJ1-1
CASSQDLGGRQFF	TGTGCCAGCAGCCAAGACCTGGGGGGCCGGCAGTTCTTC	TRBV14	-	few	TRBJ2-1
CASSLTAGDTQYF	TGTGCCAGCAGTTTAACGGCGGGAGATACGCAGTATTTT	TRBV27	-	once	TRBJ2-3
CASSDYRGVDTQYF	TGTGCCAGCAGTGATTACAGGGGGGTAGATACGCAGTATTTT	TRBV2	TRBD1	once	TRBJ2-3
CATSDNRGGNTGELFF	TGTGCCACCAGTGATAACAGGGGAGGGAACACCGGGGAGCTGTTTTTT	TRBV24-1	-	-	TRBJ2-2
CASSENAGNNSPLHF	TGTGCCAGCAGCGAGAACGCGGGGAATAATTCACCCCTCCACTTT	TRBV9	-	few	TRBJ1-6
CASNKGMGFNQPQHF	TGTGCCAGTAATAAGGGGATGGGTTTCAATCAGCCCCAGCATTTT	TRBV19	-	-	TRBJ1-5
CASSERDFRETQYF	TGTGCCAGCAGTGAAAGGGACTTCAGGGAGACCCAGTACTTC	TRBV2	-	-	TRBJ2-5
CASSLRGGIQETQYF	TGTGCCAGCAGCTTGCGGGGGGGTATCCAAGAGACCCAGTACTTC	TRBV7-3	TRBD2	-	TRBJ2-5
CASSQQGRGYTF	TGTGCCAGCAGCCAACAGGGTAGAGGCTACACCTTC	TRBV3-1/TRBV3-2	-	once	TRBJ1-2
CATSVSIGATDTQYF	TGTGCCACCAGTGTCAGTATCGGGGCTACAGATACGCAGTATTTT	TRBV24-1	-	-	TRBJ2-3
CASRTTGYSNQPQHF	TGTGCCAGCAGGACGACAGGCTATAGCAATCAGCCCCAGCATTTT	TRBV2	-	-	TRBJ1-5
CASSLDGSYEQYF	TGTGCTAGCAGCTTGGATGGAAGCTACGAGCAGTACTTC	TRBV7-7	-	-	TRBJ2-7
CASSTPRESYNEQFF	TGTGCCAGCAGTACACCGAGGGAATCCTACAATGAGCAGTTCTTC	TRBV28	-	-	TRBJ2-1
CASSLGPDTTNYGYTF	TGTGCCAGCAGCTTAGGACCGGACACTACTAACTATGGCTACACCTTC	TRBV13	-	-	TRBJ1-2
CASSVAQGVNNEKLFF	TGTGCCAGCAGCGTAGCCCAGGGGGTGAATAATGAAAAACTGTTTTTT	TRBV9	TRBD1	-	TRBJ1-4